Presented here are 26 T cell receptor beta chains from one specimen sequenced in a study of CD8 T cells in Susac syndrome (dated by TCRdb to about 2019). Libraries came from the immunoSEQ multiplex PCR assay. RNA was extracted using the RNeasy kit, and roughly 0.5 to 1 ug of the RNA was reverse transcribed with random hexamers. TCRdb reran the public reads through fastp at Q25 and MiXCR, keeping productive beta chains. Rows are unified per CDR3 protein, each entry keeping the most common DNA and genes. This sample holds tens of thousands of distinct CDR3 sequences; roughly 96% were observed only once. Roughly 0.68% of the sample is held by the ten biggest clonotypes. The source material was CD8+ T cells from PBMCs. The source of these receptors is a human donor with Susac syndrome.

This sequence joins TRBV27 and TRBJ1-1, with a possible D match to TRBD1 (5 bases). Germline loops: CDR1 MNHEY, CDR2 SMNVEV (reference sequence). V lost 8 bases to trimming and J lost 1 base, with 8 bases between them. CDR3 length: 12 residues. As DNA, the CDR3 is TGTGCCAGCTCGGGGCCGAACACTGAAGCTTTCTTT. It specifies CASSGPNTEAFF.

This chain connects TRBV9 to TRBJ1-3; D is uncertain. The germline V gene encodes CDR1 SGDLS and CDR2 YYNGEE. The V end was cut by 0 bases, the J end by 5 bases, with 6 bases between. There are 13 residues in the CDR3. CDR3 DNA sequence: TGTGCCAGCAGCGTAGAAGACCGAAACACCATATATTTT. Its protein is CASSVEDRNTIYF.

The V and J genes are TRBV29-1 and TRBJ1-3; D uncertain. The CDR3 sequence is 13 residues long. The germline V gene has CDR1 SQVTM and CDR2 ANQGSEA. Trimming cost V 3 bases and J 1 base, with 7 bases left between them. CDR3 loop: CSVDGESGNTIYF. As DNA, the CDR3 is TGCAGCGTTGATGGGGAGTCTGGAAACACCATATATTTT.

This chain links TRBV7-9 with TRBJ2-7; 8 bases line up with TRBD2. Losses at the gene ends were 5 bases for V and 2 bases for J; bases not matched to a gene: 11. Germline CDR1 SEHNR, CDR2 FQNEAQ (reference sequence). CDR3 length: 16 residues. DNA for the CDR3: TGTGCCAGCAGCGGCGGCCAGCGGGGGCGAACCTACGAGCAGTACTTC. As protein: CASSGGQRGRTYEQYF.

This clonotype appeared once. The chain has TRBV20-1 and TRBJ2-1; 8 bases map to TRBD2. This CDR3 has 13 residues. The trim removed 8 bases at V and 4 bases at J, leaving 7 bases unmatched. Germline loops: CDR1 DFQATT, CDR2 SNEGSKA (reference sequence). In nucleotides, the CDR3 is TGCAGTCCACAAGGCGGGGGGTACAATGAGCAGTTCTTC. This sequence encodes CSPQGGGYNEQFF.

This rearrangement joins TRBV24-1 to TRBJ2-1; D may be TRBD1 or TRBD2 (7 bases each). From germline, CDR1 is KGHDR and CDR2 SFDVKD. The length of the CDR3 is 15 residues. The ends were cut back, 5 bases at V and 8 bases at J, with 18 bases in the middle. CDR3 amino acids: CATSARQGGDDEQFF. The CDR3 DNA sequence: TGTGCCACCAGTGCCCGACAGGGAGGGGACGATGAGCAGTTCTTC.

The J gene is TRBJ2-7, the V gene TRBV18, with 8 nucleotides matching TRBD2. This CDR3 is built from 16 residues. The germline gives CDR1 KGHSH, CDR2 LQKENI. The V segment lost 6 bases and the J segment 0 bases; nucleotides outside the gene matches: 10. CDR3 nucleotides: TGTGCCAGCTCTACCGGAACCGGGACTAGCTCCTACGAGCAGTACTTC. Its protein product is CASSTGTGTSSYEQYF.

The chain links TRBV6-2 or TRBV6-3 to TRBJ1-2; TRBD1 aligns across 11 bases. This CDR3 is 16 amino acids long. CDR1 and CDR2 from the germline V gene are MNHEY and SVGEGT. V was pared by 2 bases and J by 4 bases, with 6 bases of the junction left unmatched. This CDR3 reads CASSYPDRGLSYGYTF. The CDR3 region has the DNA TGTGCCAGCAGTTACCCGGACAGGGGGCTAAGCTATGGCTACACCTTC.

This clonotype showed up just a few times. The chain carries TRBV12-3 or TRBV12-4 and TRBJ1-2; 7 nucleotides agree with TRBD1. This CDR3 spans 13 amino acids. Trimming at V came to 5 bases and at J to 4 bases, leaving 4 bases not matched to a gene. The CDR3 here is CASSLRDSYGYTF. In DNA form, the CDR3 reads TGTGCCAGCAGTCTCCGGGACAGCTATGGCTACACCTTC.

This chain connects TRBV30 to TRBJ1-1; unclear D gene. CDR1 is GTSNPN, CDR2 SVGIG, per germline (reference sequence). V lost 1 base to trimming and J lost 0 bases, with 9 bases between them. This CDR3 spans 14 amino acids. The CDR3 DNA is TGTGCCTGGAGTGGTAAGGACTTGAACACTGAAGCTTTCTTT. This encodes CAWSGKDLNTEAFF.

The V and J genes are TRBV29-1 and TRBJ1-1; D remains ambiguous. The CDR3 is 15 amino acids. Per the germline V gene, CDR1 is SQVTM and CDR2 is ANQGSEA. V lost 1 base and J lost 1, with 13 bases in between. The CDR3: CSVEVRREGNTEAFF. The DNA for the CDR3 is TGCAGCGTTGAAGTTAGGAGGGAGGGGAACACTGAAGCTTTCTTT.

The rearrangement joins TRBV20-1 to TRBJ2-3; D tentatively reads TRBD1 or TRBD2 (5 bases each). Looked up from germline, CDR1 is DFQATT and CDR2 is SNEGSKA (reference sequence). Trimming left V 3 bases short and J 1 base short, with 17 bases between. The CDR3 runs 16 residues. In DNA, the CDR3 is TGCAGTGCTAGGGGGGTGGGTCGGGGACGCACAGATACGCAGTATTTT. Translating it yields CSARGVGRGRTDTQYF.

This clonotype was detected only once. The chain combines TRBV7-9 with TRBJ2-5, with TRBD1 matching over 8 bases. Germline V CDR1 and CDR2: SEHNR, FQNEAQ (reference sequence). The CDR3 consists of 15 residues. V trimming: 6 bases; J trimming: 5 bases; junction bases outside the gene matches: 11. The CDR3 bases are TGTGCCAGCAGTTCCACGGCAGGGGGCGCGGAGACCCAGTACTTC. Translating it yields CASSSTAGGAETQYF.

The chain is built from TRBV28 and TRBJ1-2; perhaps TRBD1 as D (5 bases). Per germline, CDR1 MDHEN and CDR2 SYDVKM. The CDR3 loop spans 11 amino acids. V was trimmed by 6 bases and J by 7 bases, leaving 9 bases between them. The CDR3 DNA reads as TGTGCCAGCAGGCCCCAGGGTGGCTACACCTTC. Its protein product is CASRPQGGYTF.

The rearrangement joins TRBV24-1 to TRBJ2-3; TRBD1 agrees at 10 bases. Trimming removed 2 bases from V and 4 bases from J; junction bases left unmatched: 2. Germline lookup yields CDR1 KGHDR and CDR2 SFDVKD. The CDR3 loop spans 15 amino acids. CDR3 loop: CATSDSGTGADTQYF. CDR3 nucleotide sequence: TGTGCCACCAGTGATTCGGGGACAGGGGCAGATACGCAGTATTTT.

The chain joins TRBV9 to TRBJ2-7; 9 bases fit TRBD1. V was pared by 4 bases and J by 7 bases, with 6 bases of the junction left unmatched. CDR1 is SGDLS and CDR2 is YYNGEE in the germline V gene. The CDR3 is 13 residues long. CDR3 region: CASSRGTGQEQYF. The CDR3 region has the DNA TGTGCCAGCAGCAGGGGGACAGGGCAAGAGCAGTACTTC.

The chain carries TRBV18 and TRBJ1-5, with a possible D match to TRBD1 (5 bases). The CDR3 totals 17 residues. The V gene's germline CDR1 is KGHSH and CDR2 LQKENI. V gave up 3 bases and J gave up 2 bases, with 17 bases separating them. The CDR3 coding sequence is TGTGCCAGCTCACCGGTTCATTCCAGGGACGGCAATCAGCCCCAGCATTTT. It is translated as CASSPVHSRDGNQPQHF.

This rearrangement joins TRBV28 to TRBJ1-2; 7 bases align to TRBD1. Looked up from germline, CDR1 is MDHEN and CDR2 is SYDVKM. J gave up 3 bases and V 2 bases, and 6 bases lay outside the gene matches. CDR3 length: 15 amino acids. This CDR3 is CASSLAQGTDYGYTF. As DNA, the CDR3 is TGTGCCAGCAGTTTAGCACAGGGGACGGACTATGGCTACACCTTC.

The CDR3 spells CASGKLGKEKLFF. The CDR3 nucleotides are TGCGCCAGCGGGAAACTTGGAAAAGAAAAACTGTTTTTT. This chain joins TRBV4-3 and TRBJ1-4, with D uncertain. The germline gives CDR1 LGHNA, CDR2 YSLEER. The V end was cut by 8 bases, the J end by 8 bases, with 15 bases between. This CDR3 comprises 13 residues.

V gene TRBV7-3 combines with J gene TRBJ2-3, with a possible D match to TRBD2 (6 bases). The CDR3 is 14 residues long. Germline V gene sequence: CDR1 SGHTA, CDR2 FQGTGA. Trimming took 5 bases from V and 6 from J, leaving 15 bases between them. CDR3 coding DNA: TGTGCCAGCAGCCCCCTTGGGGGGTACGATACGCAGTATTTT. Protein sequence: CASSPLGGYDTQYF.

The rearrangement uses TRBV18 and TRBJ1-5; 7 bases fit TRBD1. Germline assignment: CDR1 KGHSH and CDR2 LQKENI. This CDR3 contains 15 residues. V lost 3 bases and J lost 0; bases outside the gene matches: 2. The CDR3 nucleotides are TGTGCCAGCTCACCCGACAGGGTTAGCAATCAGCCCCAGCATTTT. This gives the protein CASSPDRVSNQPQHF.

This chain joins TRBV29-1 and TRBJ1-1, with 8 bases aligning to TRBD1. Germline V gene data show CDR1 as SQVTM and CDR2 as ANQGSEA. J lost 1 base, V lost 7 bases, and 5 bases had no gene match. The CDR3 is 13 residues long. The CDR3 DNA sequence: TGCAGCGCCTGGACAGGGTCGAACACTGAAGCTTTCTTT. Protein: CSAWTGSNTEAFF.

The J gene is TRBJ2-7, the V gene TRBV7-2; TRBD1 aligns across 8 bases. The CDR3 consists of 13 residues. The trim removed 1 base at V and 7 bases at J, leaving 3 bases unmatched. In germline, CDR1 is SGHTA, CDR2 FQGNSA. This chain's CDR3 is CASSLDRDREQYF. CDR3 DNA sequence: TGTGCCAGCAGCTTAGACAGGGACAGGGAGCAGTACTTC.

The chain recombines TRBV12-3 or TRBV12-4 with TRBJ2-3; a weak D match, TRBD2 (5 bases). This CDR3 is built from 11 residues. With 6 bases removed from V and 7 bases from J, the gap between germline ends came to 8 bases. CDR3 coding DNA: TGTGCCAGCAGCTCTAGCAATACGCAGTATTTT. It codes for CASSSSNTQYF.

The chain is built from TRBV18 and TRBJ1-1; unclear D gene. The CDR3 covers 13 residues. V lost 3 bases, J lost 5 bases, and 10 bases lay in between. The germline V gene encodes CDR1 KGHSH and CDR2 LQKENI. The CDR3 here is CASSPLRETEAFF. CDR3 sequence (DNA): TGTGCCAGCTCACCCTTACGGGAGACTGAAGCTTTCTTT.

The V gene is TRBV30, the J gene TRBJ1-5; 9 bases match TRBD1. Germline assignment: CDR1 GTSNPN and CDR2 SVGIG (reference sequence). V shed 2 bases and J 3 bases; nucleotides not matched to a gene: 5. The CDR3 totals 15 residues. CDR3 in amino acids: CAWSRTGAVNQPQHF. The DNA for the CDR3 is TGTGCCTGGAGTAGGACAGGGGCGGTCAATCAGCCCCAGCATTTT.